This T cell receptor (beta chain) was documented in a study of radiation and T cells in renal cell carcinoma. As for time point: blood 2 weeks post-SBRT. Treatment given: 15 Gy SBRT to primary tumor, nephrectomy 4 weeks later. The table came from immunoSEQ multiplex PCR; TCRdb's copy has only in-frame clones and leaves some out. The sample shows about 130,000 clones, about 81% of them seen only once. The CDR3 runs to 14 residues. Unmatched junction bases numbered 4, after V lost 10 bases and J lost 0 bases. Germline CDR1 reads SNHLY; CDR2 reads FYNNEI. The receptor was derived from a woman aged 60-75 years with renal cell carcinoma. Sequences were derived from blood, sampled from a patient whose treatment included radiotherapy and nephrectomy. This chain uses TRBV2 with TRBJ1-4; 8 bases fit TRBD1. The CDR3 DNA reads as TGTGCCACGCGACAGGGGTCAACTAATGAAAAACTGTTTTTT. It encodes CATRQGSTNEKLFF.